The 6 T cell receptor beta chains below were found in one sample sequenced in a study of blood T cell repertoires in COVID-19. Only in-frame clones appear in the TCRdb table, and some are missing; sequencing was by immunoSEQ multiplex PCR. The sample has 200,000 to 250,000 clones; around 82% are singletons. The sample was peripheral blood. The receptor set was obtained from a woman aged 80 or older with acute or convalescent COVID-19.

This chain joins TRBV7-2 and TRBJ2-7, with 12 bases that match TRBD2. With V trimmed by 1 base and J by 0 bases, 4 bases remained unmatched. This CDR3 spans 17 amino acids. Germline V CDR1 and CDR2: SGHTA, FQGNSA. CDR3 sequence (DNA): TGTGCCAGCAGCTTAGTACTAGCGGGGGGTCTCTCCTACGAGCAGTACTTC. Translation: CASSLVLAGGLSYEQYF. Looking up the rest from reference TRBV7-2 and TRBJ2-7 gives the full variable domain: GAGVSQSPSNKVTEKGKDVELRCDPISGHTALYWYRQSLGQGLEFLIYFQGNSAPDKSGLPSDRFSAERTGGSVSTLTIQRTQQEDSAVYLCASSLVLAGGLSYEQYFGPGTRLTVT.

The V call is TRBV3-1 (or the pseudogene TRBV3-2), the J call TRBJ1-1; D ambiguous. V lost 1 base to trimming and J lost 8 bases, with 11 bases between them. This CDR3 region has 13 residues. Germline CDR1 is LGHDT and CDR2 is YNNKEL (reference sequence). In DNA form, the CDR3 reads TGTGCCAGCAGCCAAGCCGGGGTGCCCGAAGCTTTCTTT. This codes for CASSQAGVPEAFF.

The chain links TRBV7-2 to TRBJ2-7; 12 bases match TRBD2. Germline V lookup: CDR1 SGHTA, CDR2 FQGNSA. The CDR3 runs 18 residues. Trimming at V came to 2 bases and at J to 1 base, leaving 9 bases not matched to a gene. The CDR3 nucleotides are TGTGCCAGCAGCTTATGGGCTAGCGGGGGGGCCGGGTCCTACGAGCAGTACTTC. Translating gives CASSLWASGGAGSYEQYF.

This rearrangement joins TRBV10-1 to TRBJ2-1; TRBD2 matches 11 bases. Germline V gives CDR1 WNHNN, CDR2 SYGVQD (reference sequence). There are 16 residues in the CDR3. The junction had 9 bases not matched to a gene; V was cut back by 7 bases and J by 4 bases. The CDR3 loop is CASIGPSGGWYNEQFF. The CDR3 DNA is TGCGCCAGCATAGGGCCTAGCGGGGGGTGGTACAATGAGCAGTTCTTC.

The gene calls are TRBV6-6 and TRBJ1-5; 8 positions match TRBD1. V trimming: 2 bases; J trimming: 9 bases; junction bases outside the gene matches: 6. Per germline, CDR1 MNHNY and CDR2 SVGAGI (reference sequence). The CDR3 has 14 residues. This chain's CDR3 is CASSYGTGVWPQHF. The CDR3 nucleotides read TGTGCCAGCAGTTACGGGACAGGCGTTTGGCCCCAGCATTTT.

The chain carries TRBV12-3 or TRBV12-4 and TRBJ1-1; no definite D call. The V end was cut by 5 bases, the J end by 0 bases, with 7 bases between. The CDR3 sequence is 13 residues long. CDR3 in DNA: TGTGCCAGCAGTCCAGGCGTGAACACTGAAGCTTTCTTT. Protein sequence: CASSPGVNTEAFF.